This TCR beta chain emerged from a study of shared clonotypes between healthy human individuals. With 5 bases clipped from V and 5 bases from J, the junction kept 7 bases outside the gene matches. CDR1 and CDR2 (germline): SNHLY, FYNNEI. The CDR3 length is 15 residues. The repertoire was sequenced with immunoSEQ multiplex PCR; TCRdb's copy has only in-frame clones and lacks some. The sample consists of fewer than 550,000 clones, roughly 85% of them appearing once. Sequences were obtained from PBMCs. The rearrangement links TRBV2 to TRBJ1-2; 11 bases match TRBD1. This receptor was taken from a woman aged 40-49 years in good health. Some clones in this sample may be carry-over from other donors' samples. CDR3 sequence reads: CASSPGQGASYGYTF. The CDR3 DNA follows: TGTGCCAGCAGTCCCGGACAGGGGGCAAGTTATGGCTACACCTTC.